The T cell receptor (beta chain) described here comes from a study of blood T cells in healthy people across ages. The CDR3 runs to 18 residues. V trimming: 6 bases; J trimming: 4 bases; junction bases outside the gene matches: 15. Study-wide results and limits: Unsorted PBMCs ruled out conclusive naive versus antigen-experienced comparison.

Points on this clonotype: Its specificity is not known.

A second PCR, run for about 7 to 11 cycles, used a sample-barcoded 5' primer plus a J-beta primer mix. TCRdb independently ran MiXCR on the 5' RACE reads; one entry per CDR3 protein. The sample has 1.5 million to 2 million distinct CDR3 sequences, roughly 27% seen once. The sequence was collected from a woman in her 30s in good health. Input material: blood. The V and J genes are TRBV12-3 or TRBV12-4 and TRBJ2-2; 9 positions agree with TRBD1. CDR3: CASRSTLGTGQGTGELFF. Written as DNA, the CDR3 is TGTGCCAGCAGAAGTACCCTCGGGACAGGGCAGGGCACCGGGGAGCTGTTTTTT.